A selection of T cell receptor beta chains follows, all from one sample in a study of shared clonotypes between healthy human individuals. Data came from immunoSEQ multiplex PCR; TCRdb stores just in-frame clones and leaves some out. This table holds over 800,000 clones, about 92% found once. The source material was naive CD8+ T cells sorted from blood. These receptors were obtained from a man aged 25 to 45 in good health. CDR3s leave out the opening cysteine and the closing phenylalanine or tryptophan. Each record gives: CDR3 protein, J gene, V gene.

CDR3aa: ASSLGSREDTEAF; j_gene: TRBJ1-1; v_gene: TRBV11-3
CDR3aa: ASRSTQNEKLF; j_gene: TRBJ1-4; v_gene: TRBV13
CDR3aa: ASSPTRTGELF; j_gene: TRBJ2-2; v_gene: TRBV27
CDR3aa: ASSPNRDRAYEQY; j_gene: TRBJ2-7; v_gene: TRBV27
CDR3aa: ASSQGRETGELF; j_gene: TRBJ2-2; v_gene: TRBV4-1
CDR3aa: SVEDRGRSSTDTQY; j_gene: TRBJ2-3; v_gene: TRBV29-1
CDR3aa: ASSLGTGKFYEQY; j_gene: TRBJ2-7; v_gene: TRBV7-9
CDR3aa: ASSLGGRPQH; j_gene: TRBJ1-5; v_gene: TRBV7-9
CDR3aa: SVDSGGSAYEQY; j_gene: TRBJ2-7; v_gene: TRBV29-1
CDR3aa: ASSFGGSYEQY; j_gene: TRBJ2-7; v_gene: TRBV27
CDR3aa: ASSEGRYWDEQY; j_gene: TRBJ2-7; v_gene: TRBV10-2
CDR3aa: ASSSGRREAMNEQF; j_gene: TRBJ2-1; v_gene: TRBV19
CDR3aa: ASSWDSNTEAF; j_gene: TRBJ1-1; v_gene: TRBV19
CDR3aa: ASNPETGELF; j_gene: TRBJ2-2; v_gene: TRBV2
CDR3aa: ASSQDDPGYEQY; j_gene: TRBJ2-7; v_gene: TRBV4-1
CDR3aa: ASGTYEQY; j_gene: TRBJ2-7; v_gene: TRBV27
CDR3aa: ASSATSGNIYEQY; j_gene: TRBJ2-7; v_gene: TRBV7-9
CDR3aa: ASSPGGEAF; j_gene: TRBJ1-1; v_gene: TRBV28
CDR3aa: ASRPRGSDTQY; j_gene: TRBJ2-3; v_gene: TRBV5-1
CDR3aa: ASSLTSAVTDTQY; j_gene: TRBJ2-3; v_gene: TRBV7-7
CDR3aa: ASSLEIGGNQPQH; j_gene: TRBJ1-5; v_gene: TRBV4-1
CDR3aa: ATSRYPRRTLAGDTDTQY; j_gene: TRBJ2-3; v_gene: TRBV15
CDR3aa: ASSSRDGSNQPQH; j_gene: TRBJ1-5; v_gene: TRBV5-8
CDR3aa: ASSSWDTSYEQY; j_gene: TRBJ2-7; v_gene: TRBV4-3
CDR3aa: ASSLGQGAGNEQF; j_gene: TRBJ2-1; v_gene: TRBV5-5
CDR3aa: AFSGPSYGYT; j_gene: TRBJ1-2; v_gene: TRBV30
CDR3aa: ASSVAGERGYT; j_gene: TRBJ1-2; v_gene: TRBV9
CDR3aa: ASSSPGTEHVISNQPQH; j_gene: TRBJ1-5; v_gene: TRBV28
CDR3aa: ASSHPTSGSSYEQY; j_gene: TRBJ2-7; v_gene: TRBV7-2
CDR3aa: ASSALAGVPTDTQY; j_gene: TRBJ2-3; v_gene: TRBV7-6
CDR3aa: ASSFSGRSTDTQY; j_gene: TRBJ2-3; v_gene: TRBV7-3
CDR3aa: ASRGASLDEQF; j_gene: TRBJ2-1; v_gene: TRBV5-4
CDR3aa: ASSLTGPSAEEKLF; j_gene: TRBJ1-4; v_gene: TRBV7-3
CDR3aa: ASSERGATGELF; j_gene: TRBJ2-2; v_gene: TRBV2
CDR3aa: ASSWGQGAIANYGYT; j_gene: TRBJ1-2; v_gene: TRBV28
CDR3aa: ASSYSSVRALYEQY; j_gene: TRBJ2-7; v_gene: TRBV5-1
CDR3aa: ASSSSTGDDYGYT; j_gene: TRBJ1-2; v_gene: TRBV7-2
CDR3aa: ASSQDWDLTDEQF; j_gene: TRBJ2-1; v_gene: TRBV4-1
CDR3aa: AWEKSSTGYYGYT; j_gene: TRBJ1-2; v_gene: TRBV30
CDR3aa: ATSRDPNGEDEQY; j_gene: TRBJ2-7; v_gene: TRBV15
CDR3aa: ASSSPGEDEAF; j_gene: TRBJ1-1; v_gene: TRBV7-9